Shown below are 18 T cell receptor beta chains from a single sample sequenced in a study of blood T cell repertoires in COVID-19. The method was immunoSEQ multiplex PCR; TCRdb's version includes in-frame clones alone and lacks a portion of them. The sample yields over 140,000 clones, 77% seen once. Sample: peripheral blood. Receptor source: a woman between 50 and 59 years old with active or convalescent COVID-19.

CDR3: CASSSLFQASGVWAKNIQYF. DNA of the CDR3: TGTGCCAGCAGTTCGTTGTTTCAGGCTAGCGGGGTGTGGGCCAAAAACATTCAGTACTTC. The chain employs TRBV6-2 or TRBV6-3 and TRBJ2-4, with 9 bases that match TRBD2. Germline assignment: CDR1 MNHEY and CDR2 SVGEGT. The CDR3 sequence is 20 residues long. With V trimmed by 4 bases and J by 1 base, 17 bases remained unmatched.

This chain joins TRBV9 and TRBJ2-3, with 12 positions matching TRBD2. J gave up 0 bases and V 6 bases, and 8 bases lay outside the gene matches. Germline V lookup: CDR1 SGDLS, CDR2 YYNGEE. The CDR3 has 17 residues. As DNA, the CDR3 is TGTGCCAGCACCGTGACTAGCGGGGGAGCTAGCACAGATACGCAGTATTTT. Encoded protein: CASTVTSGGASTDTQYF.

V gene TRBV3-1 (or the pseudogene TRBV3-2) combines with J gene TRBJ1-2, with D possibly matching TRBD1 (5 bases). V was trimmed by 8 bases and J by 3 bases, leaving 16 bases between them. CDR3 length: 14 amino acids. CDR1 is LGHDT and CDR2 is YNNKEL in the germline V gene (reference sequence). CDR3 amino acids: CASPPGGVDYGYTF. CDR3 DNA sequence: TGTGCCAGCCCCCCGGGGGGAGTCGACTATGGCTACACCTTC.

This clone was seen only a few times. The chain combines TRBV7-2 with TRBJ1-1; D gene unclear. Trimming took 3 bases from V and 4 from J, leaving 18 bases between them. This CDR3 has 16 residues. The germline CDR1 and CDR2 sequences are SGHTA and FQGNSA. CDR3: CASSFISGGSGTEAFF. The CDR3 nucleotides read TGTGCCAGCAGCTTCATCTCGGGAGGTTCTGGCACTGAAGCTTTCTTT.

The chain uses TRBV25-1 and TRBJ2-3, with D possibly TRBD1 on 6 matching bases. V lost 4 bases and J 5 bases, leaving 13 bases between the germline ends. Germline assignment: CDR1 MGHDK and CDR2 SYGVNS. The CDR3 totals 14 residues. For the CDR3, the DNA is TGTGCCAGCAGTGCTGGGACAATGGGAGATACGCAGTATTTT. As protein: CASSAGTMGDTQYF.

CDR3 sequence (DNA): TGTGCCAGCAGTTTATCAGGGGCACCCTACACCTTC. It yields the protein CASSLSGAPYTF. The genes are TRBV12-3 or TRBV12-4 and TRBJ1-2, with D maybe TRBD1 (6 bases). This CDR3 has 12 residues. The germline V and J ends were trimmed by 2 bases and 10 bases, with 11 bases remaining between them.

This sequence joins TRBV6-6 and TRBJ1-1; tentatively, D is TRBD1 (5 bases). Germline CDR1 MNHNY, CDR2 SVGAGI (reference sequence). The CDR3 length is 13 residues. Deletions cut 2 bases from V and 10 bases from J, with 14 bases between. The CDR3 here is CASSYRGPRRAFF. The CDR3 DNA follows: TGTGCCAGCAGTTACAGGGGCCCGCGACGAGCTTTCTTT.

Concerning this clone itself: Distinct nucleotide sequences in the sample also encode this CDR3. This chain links TRBV5-5 with TRBJ2-2; D not resolved. Germline V gene sequence: CDR1 SGHKS, CDR2 YYEKEE (reference sequence). The CDR3 is made up of 14 amino acids. V was cut by 4 bases and J by 1 base, with 8 bases left in between. The CDR3 region has the DNA TGTGCCAGCAGCCCTACAGTGAACACCGGGGAGCTGTTTTTT. Encoded protein: CASSPTVNTGELFF.

This clone was seen only a few times. CDR3 amino acids: CSVGSGTGTYEQYF. Here the CDR3 DNA reads TGCAGCGTTGGGAGTGGGACAGGTACCTACGAGCAGTACTTC. This sequence joins TRBV29-1 and TRBJ2-7, with TRBD1 matching over 8 bases. The CDR3 length is 14 residues. Germline V gene data show CDR1 as SQVTM and CDR2 as ANQGSEA. V was clipped by 4 bases and J by 2 bases; unmatched bases: 7.

The chain couples TRBV19 to TRBJ1-5; possible D gene TRBD1, 5 bases. Germline CDR1 LNHDA, CDR2 SQIVND (reference sequence). The CDR3 consists of 13 residues. Trimming pared 5 bases from V and 4 bases from J, leaving 9 bases between. The CDR3 DNA sequence: TGTGCCAGTAGTTCAGCAGGGAATCAGCCCCAGCATTTT. Residues: CASSSAGNQPQHF.

The chain joins TRBV18 to TRBJ1-6; D possibly corresponds to TRBD1 (6 bases). Looked up from germline, CDR1 is KGHSH and CDR2 is LQKENI. There are 13 residues in the CDR3. Trimming stripped 2 bases from V and 10 bases from J, with 9 bases between. As DNA, the CDR3 is TGTGCCAGCTCACCAGGGGGCCAGTCACCCCTCCACTTT. Protein: CASSPGGQSPLHF.

This clone was seen more than once but under ten times. The chain carries TRBV30 and TRBJ2-7; TRBD2 matches 8 bases. CDR1 GTSNPN and CDR2 SVGIG come from the germline V gene (reference sequence). This CDR3 contains 16 residues. Trimming at V came to 4 bases and at J to 4 bases, leaving 15 bases not matched to a gene. In DNA, the CDR3 is TGTGCCTGGACCCAAGGGCGGGGGGTCGATTTATACGAGCAGTACTTC. Its translation is CAWTQGRGVDLYEQYF.

The J gene is TRBJ1-1, the V gene TRBV6-5; D call uncertain. V lost 6 bases, J lost 2 bases, and 10 bases lay in between. Germline-derived CDR1 and CDR2 are MNHEY and SVGAGI. The CDR3 covers 13 residues. CDR3 in DNA: TGTGCCAGCAGGTCGCGACAAAACACTGAAGCTTTCTTT. As protein: CASRSRQNTEAFF.

This clone was picked up a small number of times. The chain couples TRBV7-3 to TRBJ2-1; 10 positions agree with TRBD2. V lost 5 bases to trimming and J lost 9 bases; unmatched junction nucleotides: 7. Germline-derived CDR1 and CDR2 are SGHTA and FQGTGA. The CDR3 covers 14 residues. The CDR3: CASSHSGGATEQFF. DNA for the CDR3: TGTGCCAGCAGCCACAGCGGGGGGGCCACTGAGCAGTTCTTC.

About this clone: The same CDR3 is also encoded by other DNA sequences in this sample. The gene calls are TRBV5-1 and TRBJ2-2; no reliable D call. V was trimmed by 0 bases and J by 0 bases, leaving 6 bases between them. Germline values: CDR1 SGHRS, CDR2 YFSETQ. CDR3 size: 15 residues. The CDR3 bases are TGCGCCAGCAGCTTGGGCAGCGCGAACACCGGGGAGCTGTTTTTT. Its protein is CASSLGSANTGELFF. Filled out from reference TRBV5-1 and TRBJ2-2, the complete variable domain reads KAGVTQTPRYLIKTRGQQVTLSCSPISGHRSVSWYQQTPGQGLQFLFEYFSETQRNKGNFPGRFSGRQFSNSRSEMNVSTLELGDSALYLCASSLGSANTGELFFGEGSRLTVL.

The chain employs TRBV30 and TRBJ2-3, with D hard to call. Trimming pared 3 bases from V and 1 base from J, leaving 8 bases between. Germline assignment: CDR1 GTSNPN and CDR2 SVGIG (reference sequence). The CDR3 is made up of 13 amino acids. The CDR3 reads CAWRVQGTDTQYF. CDR3 bases: TGTGCCTGGAGGGTCCAGGGCACAGATACGCAGTATTTT.

This chain joins TRBV5-8 and TRBJ1-3, with D possibly matching TRBD1 (5 bases). Trimming cost V 6 bases and J 0 bases, with 16 bases left between them. Germline-derived CDR1 and CDR2 are SGHTS and YDEGEE. The length of the CDR3 is 16 residues. CDR3 in DNA: TGTGCCAGCACCCTCTCAGGGATAGACTCTGGAAACACCATATATTTT. Translated, it gives CASTLSGIDSGNTIYF.

DNA of the CDR3: TGCGCCAGCAGCTTGAAGAGCTCTGGGGCCAACGTCCTGACTTTC. Translating it yields CASSLKSSGANVLTF. The chain carries TRBV5-1 and TRBJ2-6; D is unclear. The germline gives CDR1 SGHRS, CDR2 YFSETQ. V was trimmed by 1 base and J by 0 bases, leaving 5 bases between them. The CDR3 contains 15 residues.